Sequencing of this T cell receptor (beta chain) was carried out in a study of blood T cell repertoires in COVID-19. Germline CDR1 is LNHDA and CDR2 is SQIVND (reference sequence). Trimming shortened V by 5 bases and J by 6 bases, and 12 bases separated the two germline ends. This CDR3 is built from 13 residues. The repertoire was sequenced with immunoSEQ multiplex PCR; TCRdb's copy has only in-frame clones and lacks some. The sample lists roughly 120,000 clones, approximately 90% occurring once. The TCR comes from a human donor in a cohort sampled during active COVID-19. The sample consisted of peripheral blood. The rearrangement uses TRBV19 and TRBJ2-3; tentatively, D is TRBD1 (6 bases). CDR3 region: CASSSQRGDTQYF. In nucleotides, the CDR3 is TGTGCCAGTAGTTCCCAGAGGGGGGATACGCAGTATTTT.